This is a list of T cell receptor beta chains from one sample in a study of shared clonotypes between healthy human individuals. TCRdb's table, derived via immunoSEQ multiplex PCR, lists solely in-frame clones and lacks some. This table has hundreds of thousands of clones, around 73% appearing once. The sequenced sample consisted of memory CD4+ T cells sorted from blood. The receptors here all came from a woman aged 30 to 39 in good health. CDR3s include the opening cysteine and the closing phenylalanine or tryptophan. Fields, in order: J gene, V gene, CDR3 length, CDR3 protein.

>TRBJ1-2|TRBV7-2|13
CASSWTGTLGYTF
>TRBJ2-5|TRBV5-1|14
CASSLVGSQETQYF
>TRBJ2-7|TRBV19|11
CARGHLYEQYF
>TRBJ2-1|TRBV5-6|13
CASSSGQGGEQFF
>TRBJ2-4|TRBV5-3|16
CATTRTSGRAGNIQYF
>TRBJ2-7|TRBV5-1|14
CASSLSPSGYEQYF
>TRBJ2-1|TRBV6-5|14
CASSYSGGGGEQFF
>NA|TRBV5-1|12
CASSLDRYEQYF
>TRBJ2-7|TRBV5-1|15
CASSLGGDRFDEQYF
>TRBJ2-3|TRBV5-1|14
CASRSGQSTDTQYF
>TRBJ1-6|TRBV5-1|15
CASSYSGTEGSPLHF
>TRBJ1-3|TRBV7-2|15
CASSLALGAGNTIYF
>TRBJ2-1|TRBV29-1|14
CSVLSWRAGNEQFF
>TRBJ2-1|TRBV5-1|16
CASSLGSGGDYNEQFF
>TRBJ2-2|TRBV7-3|15
CASSLGAENTGELFF
>TRBJ2-3|TRBV5-1|15
CASSFDRGLTDTQYF
>TRBJ2-6|TRBV28|14
CASMKGAGANVLTF
>TRBJ2-3|TRBV4-2|16
CASSQDSGPNSDTQYF
>TRBJ2-3|TRBV28|15
CASSFTGGGTDTQYF
>TRBJ2-1|TRBV7-6|15
CASSLGVTAENEQFF
>TRBJ1-1|TRBV5-1|15
CASSLETPPGTEAFF
>TRBJ2-7|TRBV5-1|14
CASSFGDLLYEQYF
>TRBJ1-5|TRBV20-1|11
CSARGEQPQHF
>TRBJ1-5|TRBV19|13
CASSKGLGQPQHF
>TRBJ2-7|TRBV5-1|13
CASRLGGDYEQYF
>TRBJ2-7|TRBV2|14
CASREGLAGGEQYF
>TRBJ2-7|TRBV10-1|14
CASSGTGTLGEQYF
>TRBJ2-2|TRBV9|16
CASSVSTGIGSGELFF
>TRBJ2-1|TRBV5-1|15
CASSPSSGGYNEQFF
>TRBJ1-5|TRBV4-1|15
CASSQDGWDDQPQHF
>TRBJ1-2|TRBV28|16
CASSFPGQGGNYGYTF
>TRBJ2-7|TRBV5-1|15
CASSLESSGSSEQYF
>TRBJ1-4|TRBV7-8|15
CASSRPSALNEKLFF
>TRBJ2-1|TRBV5-1|14
CASSGSGSDNEQFF
>TRBJ2-5|TRBV29-1|16
CSVEGVASGSLETQYF
>TRBJ2-1|TRBV4-1|17
CASSHGPQGNSYNEQFF
>TRBJ2-5|TRBV7-9|15
CASSLGSRDLETQYF
>TRBJ2-6|TRBV4-1|18
CASSQGDRGVSGANVLTF
>TRBJ1-1|TRBV7-9|15
CASSQRANRVPEAFF
>TRBJ2-3|TRBV29-1|12
CSVGARTDTQYF
>TRBJ1-2|TRBV9|12
CASSVAQGPHTF
>TRBJ1-4|TRBV7-2|14
CASSLTAHNEKLFF
>TRBJ2-6|TRBV5-1|15
CASKMVFSGANVLTF
>TRBJ1-2|TRBV11-2|12
CASSRGAYGYTF
>TRBJ2-3|TRBV4-1|17
CASSPGRPTPGGDTQYF
>TRBJ1-1|TRBV11-2|13
CASSLGGWPEAFF
>TRBJ1-3|TRBV5-1|13
CASRISSGNTIYF
>TRBJ2-2|TRBV19|16
CASIGRVLSNTGELFF
>TRBJ2-2|TRBV18|12
CASSPNSGELFF
>TRBJ2-7|TRBV30|17
CAWSHTGTGTGSYEQYF
>TRBJ2-7|TRBV2|14
CASSDTGQGFWQYF
>TRBJ2-3|TRBV5-6|14
CASSLGQAPDTQYF
>TRBJ2-1|TRBV4-1|15
CASSYDGGSYNEQFF
>TRBJ1-5|TRBV19|17
CASNTITDPGPNQPQHF
>TRBJ2-5|TRBV2|15
CASRSTSGTGETQYF